This T cell receptor beta chain stems from a study of blood T cell repertoires in COVID-19 (dated by TCRdb to about 2020). For the wider study: Samples from collaborators originated in the United States, Italy and Spain and spanned both the acute and convalescent phases of COVID-19. A freely available public database, intended as a resource for researchers studying the immune response to SARS-CoV-2, is where the repertoires were released. The material from the prospective study consisted of cDNA or gDNA derived from T cells, B-cell-depleted T cells, or PBMCs. Where available, HLA class I and class II types were taken from metadata supplied by the sample provider and were not determined by assay-based typing. The sample metadata nearly always contained a de-identified subject ID, COVID-19 status, age in years and sex. Samples were obtained from the ongoing ImmuneRACE study (first 160 participants) and from 950 to 1,500 subjects provided by 6 global collaborators. Subjects who had been exposed to COVID-19, were actively infected with it, or had recovered from it provided the deeply sampled blood TCRbeta repertoires that made up the dataset.

With regard to this clone: The target of this receptor is not known. No qualities accompany the bases; no much larger clone lies one base away.

CDR1 and CDR2 are read off the germline V gene as SGHTA and FQGTGA. The V end gives up 5 bases and the J end 5 bases, leaving 14 bases in the junction not matched to a gene. There are 16 amino acids in the CDR3, from cysteine to phenylalanine inclusive. CDR3 DNA only is kept here, 48 bases in frame from base 1. Summary of the overall study and its limitations: Clinical and demographic metadata were provided uncurated, with the amount varying by source and participant.

The immunoSEQ Assay, a bias-controlled multiplex PCR, was used to amplify TCRbeta CDR3 regions from genomic DNA. The paper's data handling went like this. The number of nucleated cells in each sample was estimated by amplification of reference gene primers within the assay. To quantify the absolute abundance of each unique TCRbeta CDR3 rearrangement, sequence reads were collapsed and filtered. For each sample, productive Simpson clonality was calculated as the square root of Simpson's diversity index over productive rearrangements. TCRdb retrieved this table from immuneACCESS and kept in-frame rearrangements only. Not all clones are present; in checked studies, unresolved V genes account for under half, and no reason is known for the remainder. That table gives V, J and clone size, and the DNA gave D and trimming. Recorded for this sample are fewer than 250,000 clones; around four fifths of them occurred a single time. The ten largest account for 8.2% of the sample.

Each collaborating institution followed its own protocols to collect whole blood in K2EDTA tubes. For TCRbeta analysis, collaborators shipped samples as frozen whole blood, isolated PBMCs, or DNA extracted from either of those sample types. The TCR sequence derives from a woman aged 45-59 years with acute or convalescent COVID-19. Sequencing input: peripheral blood. The rearrangement joined TRBV7-3 to TRBJ2-7; 8 of the junction bases match TRBD2. CDR3 loop: CASSPQSTGTSDEQYF. The DNA sequence reads TGTGCCAGCAGCCCGCAATCAACCGGGACTAGTGACGAGCAGTACTTC.